This is a list of T cell receptor beta chains from one sample in a study of memory CD4+ T cells and cytomegalovirus serostatus. TCRdb's table, derived via immunoSEQ multiplex PCR, lists solely in-frame clones and lacks some. The profile shows 45,000 to 55,000 clones, around 82% of them singletons. Sequencing used memory CD4+ T cells from blood. These receptors all come from an adult in good health and CMV-seronegative. The conserved cysteine and the conserved F or W are not part of the CDR3 here. The order of the fields is V gene, J gene, CDR3 protein.

>TRBV7-6|TRBJ2-3
ASSALAGAQDTQY
>TRBV9|TRBJ2-7
ASSYGSVGRYEQY
>TRBV9|TRBJ1-2
ASSVGGLGYT
>TRBV6-1|TRBJ2-1
ASRPGTGKAEEF
>TRBV29-1|TRBJ1-2
SVSVNYGYT
>TRBV5-4|TRBJ1-1
ASSDGPVPMNTEAF
>TRBV19|TRBJ2-6
ASSPLGKGPLSGANVLT
>TRBV5-1|TRBJ2-5
ASSNGLGRETQY
>TRBV9|TRBJ2-2
ASSQGSYTGELF
>TRBV2|TRBJ1-5
ASSDGWNPGQPQH
>TRBV7-2|TRBJ2-3
ASSLAAGAGTDTQY
>TRBV6-5|TRBJ1-1
ASSYRLAGGKTEAF
>TRBV7-2|TRBJ2-5
ASSPPPGRETQY
>TRBV7-3|TRBJ2-1
ASSPSSGRTYNEQF
>TRBV7-7|TRBJ2-7
ASSRDRGYEQY
>TRBV5-1|TRBJ2-1
ASSKSGTGYNEQF
>TRBV2|TRBJ1-2
ASSENWALQGGYT
>TRBV25-1|TRBJ1-2
ASSEESRGGGYT
>TRBV7-8|TRBJ1-5
ASSTSRGVHQPQH
>TRBV7-7|TRBJ2-2
ASSRGTVGTGELF
>TRBV28|TRBJ1-5
ASSLWAGGGGNQPQH
>TRBV27|TRBJ2-7
ASRDRTYEQY
>TRBV18|TRBJ1-1
ASSPLPGQEASNTEAF
>TRBV10-2|TRBJ1-1
ASVSRVLPILNTEAF
>TRBV7-9|TRBJ1-5
ASSLDGGGQPQH
>TRBV28|TRBJ2-6
ASTTASGGMIGANVLT
>TRBV7-9|TRBJ2-6
ASSLLGGPGANVLT
>TRBV7-8|TRBJ2-4
ASSLVGEGEY
>TRBV7-9|TRBJ1-1
ASSLSTEAF